A single sample is the source of the 25 T cell receptor beta chains below, sequenced in a study of siplizumab effects on memory and regulatory T cells. The method was immunoSEQ multiplex PCR; TCRdb's version includes in-frame clones alone and lacks a portion of them. The sample holds just under 85,000 clones; about 91% are singletons and the top ten take over 1.5%. Sample: Tregs sorted from blood. These receptors came from a human donor in good health.

The chain combines TRBV7-8 with TRBJ2-4; 13 nucleotides line up with TRBD2. Germline V gene data show CDR1 as SGHVS and CDR2 as FQNEAQ. The V and J ends lost 5 bases and 3 bases, in that order; junction bases with no gene match: 13. The CDR3 sequence is 19 residues long. The DNA for the CDR3 is TGTGCCAGCAGCCGGAAAGGGACTAGCGGGGACCTTGGCAAAAACATTCAGTACTTC. Translated: CASSRKGTSGDLGKNIQYF.

The rearrangement joins TRBV4-1 to TRBJ1-4, with 8 bases fitting TRBD1. Germline V gene lookup returns CDR1 MGHRA and CDR2 YSYEKL. V dropped 4 bases and J dropped 8; count of bases not matched to a gene: 12. The CDR3 contains 16 residues. In DNA form, the CDR3 reads TGCGCCAGCAGCCCCCCATCCTTTAGGACAGGGGAAAAACTGTTTTTT. As protein: CASSPPSFRTGEKLFF.

The gene calls are TRBV27 and TRBJ1-5; TRBD1 is a possible D gene (5 bases). Germline V gene data show CDR1 as MNHEY and CDR2 as SMNVEV (reference sequence). The CDR3 has 15 amino acids. The ends were cut back, 4 bases at V and 2 bases at J, with 12 bases in the middle. The CDR3 sequence is CASSYLGRGNQPQHF. The CDR3 DNA is TGTGCCAGCAGTTATCTCGGCAGGGGCAATCAGCCCCAGCATTTT.

The V and J genes are TRBV7-9 and TRBJ2-5; TRBD1 or TRBD2 may be the D gene (5 bases each). The end of the DNA is better explained by TRBJ2-7, so the J call may be wrong. The CDR3 runs 14 residues. CDR1 SEHNR and CDR2 FQNEAQ come from the germline V gene (reference sequence). CDR3 sequence: CASSYGAGWAEQYF. In nucleotides, the CDR3 is TGTGCCAGCAGCTACGGGGCAGGGTGGGCCGAGCAGTACTTC.

Here the CDR3 reads CASGRGQNNQPQHF. CDR3 nucleotide sequence: TGTGCTAGTGGCCGGGGACAGAATAATCAGCCCCAGCATTTT. This chain uses TRBV12-5 with TRBJ1-5, with 7 bases fitting TRBD1. Trimming at V came to 6 bases and at J to 4 bases, leaving 6 bases not matched to a gene. Germline V lookup: CDR1 LGHNT, CDR2 FRNRAP. The CDR3 runs 14 residues.

V usage is TRBV7-9 and J usage is TRBJ2-5; 10 nucleotides line up with TRBD1. Germline V lookup: CDR1 SEHNR, CDR2 FQNEAQ (reference sequence). The CDR3 runs 15 residues. J gave up 6 bases and V 7 bases, and 11 bases lay outside the gene matches. The CDR3 loop reads CASTSGQGIVQTQYF. DNA of the CDR3: TGTGCCAGCACCTCGGGACAGGGGATAGTTCAGACCCAGTACTTC.

V and J are TRBV4-2 and TRBJ2-1; 10 bases map to TRBD2. The CDR3 runs to 17 residues. Trimming took 1 base from V and 12 from J; bases not matched to a gene: 15. CDR1 is LGHNA, CDR2 YNFKEQ, per germline. The CDR3: CASSQVWSGGAYGRQFF. The CDR3 bases are TGTGCCAGCAGCCAAGTCTGGAGCGGGGGGGCTTACGGTCGGCAGTTCTTC.

CDR3 sequence (DNA): TGTGCCAGCAGTTTAGGCAGGTGGCCCGCCTACGAGCAGTACTTC. As protein: CASSLGRWPAYEQYF. V and J are TRBV27 and TRBJ2-7; no firm D call. V lost 2 bases and J lost 2, with 13 bases in between. The CDR3 is 15 amino acids. Per the germline V gene, CDR1 is MNHEY and CDR2 is SMNVEV (reference sequence).

This chain uses TRBV7-9 with TRBJ2-5; the D is unclear. The CDR3 is 14 amino acids. The germline V gene has CDR1 SEHNR and CDR2 FQNEAQ (reference sequence). The V end was cut by 3 bases, the J end by 7 bases, with 15 bases between. DNA of the CDR3: TGTGCCAGCAGCTTTATGATGGCCCCGGGGACCCAGTACTTC. It specifies CASSFMMAPGTQYF.

The chain has TRBV29-1 and TRBJ2-7, with TRBD1 matching 9 bases. Per the germline V gene, CDR1 is SQVTM and CDR2 is ANQGSEA. The CDR3 has 13 amino acids. Germline trimming cut 2 bases from V and 7 bases from J; bases unmatched to any gene: 6. The CDR3 coding sequence is TGCAGCGTTGAAAGGGACAGGGTTGGGGAGCAGTACTTC. Translating gives CSVERDRVGEQYF.

The chain uses TRBV6-6 and TRBJ1-1, with a possible D match to TRBD1 (5 bases). The CDR3 sequence is 14 residues long. V was pared by 6 bases and J by 0 bases, with 11 bases between. Looked up from germline, CDR1 is MNHNY and CDR2 is SVGAGI (reference sequence). Here the CDR3 reads CASRPGTVNTEAFF. CDR3 coding DNA: TGTGCCAGCAGACCCGGGACGGTGAACACTGAAGCTTTCTTT.

This chain connects TRBV30 to TRBJ1-2; D is ambiguous. The CDR3 contains 11 residues. CDR1 and CDR2 from the germline V gene are GTSNPN and SVGIG (reference sequence). Trimming took 2 bases from V and 10 from J, leaving 11 bases between them. CDR3 sequence reads: CAWSQQWIYTF. The CDR3 DNA reads as TGTGCCTGGAGTCAACAGTGGATCTACACCTTC.

The V call is TRBV5-4, the J call TRBJ2-3; the D gene is possibly TRBD2 (6 bases). V was clipped by 2 bases and J by 14 bases, with 21 bases between them. The CDR3 has 14 residues. From germline, CDR1 is SGHNT and CDR2 YYREEE (reference sequence). The CDR3 spells CASSFSGQTSSRYF. Here the CDR3 DNA reads TGTGCCAGCAGCTTTAGCGGCCAGACTAGTTCTCGGTATTTT. The full variable domain, completed using reference TRBV5-4 and TRBJ2-3, is ETGVTQSPTHLIKTRGQQVTLRCSSQSGHNTVSWYQQALGQGPQFIFQYYREEENGRGNFPPRFSGLQFPNYSSELNVNALELDDSALYLCASSFSGQTSSRYFGPGTRLTVL.

This rearrangement joins TRBV27 to TRBJ2-2, with D perhaps TRBD1 (7 bases). Germline lookup yields CDR1 MNHEY and CDR2 SMNVEV (reference sequence). Trimming stripped 6 bases from V and 7 bases from J, with 18 bases between. The CDR3 length is 15 residues. The CDR3 protein is CASRTGEVSFGELFF. CDR3 nucleotides: TGTGCCAGCAGAACAGGGGAGGTATCTTTCGGGGAGCTGTTTTTT.

The V gene is TRBV5-1, the J gene TRBJ2-1, with 8 positions matching TRBD2. This CDR3 spans 18 amino acids. V dropped 0 bases and J dropped 0; count of bases not matched to a gene: 8. Germline V lookup: CDR1 SGHRS, CDR2 YFSETQ. CDR3 loop: CASSLARGAPSSYNEQFF. In DNA form, the CDR3 reads TGCGCCAGCAGCTTGGCGCGGGGGGCCCCGAGCTCCTACAATGAGCAGTTCTTC. The complete variable domain, with remaining parts taken from reference TRBV5-1 and TRBJ2-1, reads KAGVTQTPRYLIKTRGQQVTLSCSPISGHRSVSWYQQTPGQGLQFLFEYFSETQRNKGNFPGRFSGRQFSNSRSEMNVSTLELGDSALYLCASSLARGAPSSYNEQFFGPGTRLTVL.

This sequence joins TRBV18 and TRBJ1-2; TRBD1 is a possible D gene (6 bases). Trimming took off 3 bases at V and 1 base at J, with 12 bases between the two ends. Germline V gives CDR1 KGHSH, CDR2 LQKENI. The CDR3 has 15 amino acids. CDR3 bases: TGTGCCAGCTCACCGGTAGGGGGGAATAACTATGGCTACACCTTC. Protein: CASSPVGGNNYGYTF.

The chain carries TRBV4-2 and TRBJ2-1; a possible D gene is TRBD2 (5 bases). The germline V gene encodes CDR1 LGHNA and CDR2 YNFKEQ. The CDR3 sequence is 14 residues long. V lost 0 bases and J 5 bases, leaving 8 bases between the germline ends. DNA for the CDR3: TGTGCCAGCAGCCAAGAAGGACTCGACAATGAGCAGTTCTTC. Protein: CASSQEGLDNEQFF.

The rearrangement links TRBV9 to TRBJ2-1, with D maybe TRBD2 (6 bases). The CDR3 covers 15 residues. V dropped 6 bases and J dropped 10 bases, with 23 bases sitting between them. From germline, CDR1 is SGDLS and CDR2 YYNGEE. CDR3 residues: CASKTGTGTSHEQFF. The CDR3 nucleotides read TGTGCCAGCAAAACCGGGACGGGAACTAGCCACGAGCAGTTCTTC.

The chain carries TRBV4-1 and TRBJ2-1; TRBD1 agrees at 8 bases. The germline CDR1 and CDR2 sequences are MGHRA and YSYEKL. V lost 4 bases, J lost 9 bases, and 17 bases stayed unmatched. The CDR3 totals 17 residues. The CDR3 spells CASSPVLAQGARGEQFF. The CDR3 DNA reads as TGCGCCAGCAGCCCCGTGCTTGCGCAGGGGGCAAGGGGTGAGCAGTTCTTC.

V is TRBV12-5 and J is TRBJ1-2; tentative D call: TRBD1 (6 bases). This CDR3 comprises 15 residues. V shed 4 bases and J shed 1 base, with 13 bases lying between them. Germline V lookup: CDR1 LGHNT, CDR2 FRNRAP. The CDR3 loop reads CASGSQGYNNYGYTF. For the CDR3, the DNA is TGTGCTAGTGGTTCCCAGGGGTATAATAACTATGGCTACACCTTC.

The rearrangement uses TRBV5-1 and TRBJ2-6; TRBD2 is a possible D gene (5 bases). V lost 3 bases and J lost 4, with 20 bases in between. CDR1 and CDR2 from the germline V gene are SGHRS and YFSETQ. The CDR3 is 18 amino acids. CDR3 sequence reads: CASSSFGLASEGANVLTF. The CDR3 region has the DNA TGCGCCAGCAGCTCTTTTGGACTGGCCTCAGAAGGGGCCAACGTCCTGACTTTC.

The chain employs TRBV28 and TRBJ1-2; D is ambiguous. The CDR3 runs 13 residues. V lost 2 bases to trimming and J lost 4 bases, with 8 bases between them. The V gene's germline CDR1 is MDHEN and CDR2 SYDVKM. This CDR3 reads CASSLIIPYGYTF. CDR3 coding DNA: TGTGCCAGCAGTTTAATAATCCCCTATGGCTACACCTTC.

This chain uses TRBV5-1 with TRBJ1-2, with D unclear. V was trimmed by 0 bases and J by 4 bases, leaving 7 bases between them. The CDR3 spans 13 residues. Germline CDR1 and CDR2: SGHRS and YFSETQ. For the CDR3, the DNA is TGCGCCAGCAGCTTGGATCTGAGCTATGGCTACACCTTC. Translation: CASSLDLSYGYTF.

This rearrangement joins TRBV7-2 to TRBJ1-3, with D perhaps TRBD1 (5 bases). Germline CDR1 reads SGHTA; CDR2 reads FQGNSA. V lost 1 base, J lost 6 bases, and 7 bases lay in between. This CDR3 comprises 13 residues. The CDR3 spells CASSLGGENTIYF. The CDR3 region has the DNA TGTGCCAGCAGCTTAGGGGGGGAAAACACCATATATTTT.

The genes are TRBV28 and TRBJ2-3; D perhaps matches TRBD2 (5 bases). Germline V CDR1 and CDR2: MDHEN, SYDVKM. With 6 bases removed from V and 6 bases from J, the gap between germline ends came to 10 bases. This CDR3 comprises 12 residues. CDR3: CASSGTGDTQYF. DNA of the CDR3: TGTGCCAGCAGCGGAACGGGGGATACGCAGTATTTT. Variable domain in full (rest from reference TRBV28 and TRBJ2-3): DVKVTQSSRYLVKRTGEKVFLECVQDMDHENMFWYRQDPGLGLRLIYFSYDVKMKEKGDIPEGYSVSREKKERFSLILESASTNQTSMYLCASSGTGDTQYFGPGTRLTVL.